This record covers a single TCR beta chain. Its antigen is undetermined. This sample stems from a study of cytomegalovirus exposure and HLA in healthy donors. Study-level results: Diagnosis of cytomegalovirus status made by the classifier reportedly showed high specificity and sensitivity. Links to common viral pathogens appeared, in a later analysis, for several of the most significant clusters.

PCR was performed using 60 Vbeta and 13 Jbeta primers. TCRdb keeps only in-frame clones here, not all; method: immunoSEQ multiplex PCR. The sample comprises roughly 98,000 clones, 65% to 80% of which are singletons, and roughly 3.2% rests with the top ten. Trimming cost V 0 bases and J 0 bases, with 8 bases left between them. Germline V gene lookup returns CDR1 WNHNN and CDR2 SYGVQD (reference sequence). This CDR3 comprises 15 residues. The sequence came from a female donor in good health and CMV-seropositive. The V call is TRBV10-1, the J call TRBJ1-1; TRBD1 might be the D (5 bases). The sample consisted of PBMCs. CDR3 nucleotide sequence: TGCGCCAGCAGTGAGTCCCCAGGGATGAACACTGAAGCTTTCTTT. Residues: CASSESPGMNTEAFF.